A single sample gave rise to the 8 T cell receptor beta chains below, sequenced in a study of blood T cell repertoires in COVID-19. TCRdb's table, derived via immunoSEQ multiplex PCR, lists solely in-frame clones and lacks some. The sample holds fewer than 350,000 clones; about 88% are singletons and the top ten take about 9.5%. The sample was PBMCs or T cells enriched from blood (not recorded which). These receptors were taken from a woman aged 35 to 49 who had recovered from COVID-19.

The rearrangement links TRBV30 to TRBJ2-2; unclear D gene. V dropped 4 bases and J dropped 4 bases, with 7 bases sitting between them. The germline gives CDR1 GTSNPN, CDR2 SVGIG (reference sequence). The length of the CDR3 is 12 residues. CDR3: CAWNTFTGELFF. DNA for the CDR3: TGTGCCTGGAATACTTTCACCGGGGAGCTGTTTTTT.

In DNA, the CDR3 is TGTGCCAGTAGTTTCGCGGATGGAACAGATACGCAGTATTTT. Translation: CASSFADGTDTQYF. This sequence joins TRBV19 and TRBJ2-3; D is unclear. Trimming took off 5 bases at V and 3 bases at J, with 12 bases between the two ends. CDR1 is LNHDA, CDR2 SQIVND, per germline (reference sequence). The CDR3 runs to 14 residues.

J is TRBJ1-4 and V is TRBV7-9, with 8 bases matching TRBD1. Germline CDR1 SEHNR, CDR2 FQNEAQ (reference sequence). V was pared by 5 bases and J by 6 bases, with 5 bases of the junction left unmatched. The CDR3 extends over 14 amino acids. The CDR3 DNA sequence: TGTGCCAGCAGCCAGGGACAGGTCTATGAAAAACTGTTTTTT. Translated: CASSQGQVYEKLFF.

The chain recombines TRBV5-4 with TRBJ2-1, with TRBD1 identical over 10 bases. Germline CDR1 and CDR2: SGHNT and YYREEE (reference sequence). V lost 3 bases to trimming and J lost 4 bases; unmatched junction nucleotides: 4. The CDR3 totals 15 residues. The CDR3 is CASSSGQGGYNEQFF. Written as DNA, the CDR3 is TGTGCCAGCAGCTCAGGACAGGGGGGGTACAATGAGCAGTTCTTC.

This chain links TRBV30 with TRBJ2-1, with 13 bases aligning to TRBD2. V trimming: 2 bases; J trimming: 7 bases; junction bases outside the gene matches: 5. The CDR3 is 15 amino acids. In germline, CDR1 is GTSNPN, CDR2 SVGIG (reference sequence). CDR3 coding DNA: TGTGCCTGGAGTCGAGGACTAGCGGGAGAAAATGAGCAGTTCTTC. It is translated as CAWSRGLAGENEQFF.

Only one count was recorded for this clone. The genes are TRBV2 and TRBJ2-5, with D unresolved. Trimming stripped 8 bases from V and 4 bases from J, with 17 bases between. The CDR3 totals 14 residues. The V gene's germline CDR1 is SNHLY and CDR2 FYNNEI. As DNA, the CDR3 is TGTGCCAGCTACGGGTGGCCCAAGAGAGAGACCCAGTACTTC. Its translation is CASYGWPKRETQYF.

The V and J genes are TRBV7-2 and TRBJ2-5; 7 bases fit TRBD1. The CDR3 has 14 amino acids. V lost 5 bases to trimming and J lost 1 base; unmatched junction nucleotides: 4. Germline-derived CDR1 and CDR2 are SGHTA and FQGNSA. The CDR3 DNA sequence: TGTGCCAGCAGCCCTACAGGGGCCCAAGAGACCCAGTACTTC. This encodes CASSPTGAQETQYF.

The V gene is TRBV11-2, the J gene TRBJ1-2, with D uncertain. Germline V CDR1 and CDR2: SGHAT, FQNNGV. The CDR3 contains 15 residues. V shed 1 base and J shed 2 bases, with 11 bases lying between them. The CDR3 bases are TGTGCCAGCAGCTTAGTGGCGGGTTTAAACTATGGCTACACCTTC. Protein sequence: CASSLVAGLNYGYTF.